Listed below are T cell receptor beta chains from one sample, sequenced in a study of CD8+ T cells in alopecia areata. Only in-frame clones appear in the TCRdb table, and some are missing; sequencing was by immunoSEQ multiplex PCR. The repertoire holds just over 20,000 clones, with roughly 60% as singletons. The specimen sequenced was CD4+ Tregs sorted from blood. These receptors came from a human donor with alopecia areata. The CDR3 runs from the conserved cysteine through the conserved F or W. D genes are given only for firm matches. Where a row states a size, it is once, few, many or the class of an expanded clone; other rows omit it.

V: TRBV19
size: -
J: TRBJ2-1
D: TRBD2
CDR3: CASSAGLAGHNEQFF
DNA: TGTGCCAGTAGTGCGGGACTAGCGGGCCACAATGAGCAGTTCTTC

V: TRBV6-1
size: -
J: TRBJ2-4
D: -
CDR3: CASKTGGLAKNIQYF
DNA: TGTGCCAGCAAAACGGGGGGCCTAGCCAAAAACATTCAGTACTTC

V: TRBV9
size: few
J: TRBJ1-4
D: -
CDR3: CASSVGDMVNEKLFF
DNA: TGTGCCAGCAGCGTAGGGGACATGGTTAATGAAAAACTGTTTTTT

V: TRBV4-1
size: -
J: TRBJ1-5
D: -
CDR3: CASSLDRGNQPQHF
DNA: TGCGCCAGCAGCCTTGACAGAGGTAATCAGCCCCAGCATTTT

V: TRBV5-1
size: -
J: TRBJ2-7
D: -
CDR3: CASSLAAGSYYEQYF
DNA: TGCGCCAGCAGCTTGGCCGCAGGATCTTACTACGAGCAGTACTTC

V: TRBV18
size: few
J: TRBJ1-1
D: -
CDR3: CASSPRATEAFF
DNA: TGTGCCAGCTCACCCAGGGCTACTGAAGCTTTCTTT

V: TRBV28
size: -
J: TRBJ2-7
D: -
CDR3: CASSSSPGVGQGLLEQYF
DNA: TGTGCCAGCAGTTCATCGCCAGGGGTGGGCCAGGGTTTGTTGGAGCAGTACTTC

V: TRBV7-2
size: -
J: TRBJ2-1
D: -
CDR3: CASSFASYNEQFF
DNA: TGTGCCAGCAGCTTCGCATCGTACAATGAGCAGTTCTTC

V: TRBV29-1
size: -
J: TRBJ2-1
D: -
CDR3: CSVFLLLETPSWNEQFF
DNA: TGCAGCGTTTTTTTGTTGTTGGAGACCCCCTCGTGGAATGAGCAGTTCTTC

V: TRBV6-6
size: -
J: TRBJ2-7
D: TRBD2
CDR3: CASSLAGTSGRWEYF
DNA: TGTGCCAGCAGCTTGGCCGGGACTAGCGGCCGGTGGGAGTACTTC

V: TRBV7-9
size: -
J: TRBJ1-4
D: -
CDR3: CASSFFVQGLREKLFF
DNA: TGTGCCAGCAGCTTTTTCGTTCAGGGTTTACGGGAAAAACTGTTTTTT

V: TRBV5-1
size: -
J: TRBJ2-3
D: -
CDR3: CASSSEHTDTQYF
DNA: TGCGCCAGCAGCTCGGAGCACACAGATACGCAGTATTTT

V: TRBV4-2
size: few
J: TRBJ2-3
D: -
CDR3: CASSSLQGSPDTQYF
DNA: TGTGCCAGCAGCTCGTTACAGGGTTCCCCAGATACGCAGTATTTT

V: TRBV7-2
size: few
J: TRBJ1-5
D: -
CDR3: CASSLVGAHNQPQHF
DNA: TGTGCCAGCAGCTTAGTGGGGGCCCACAATCAGCCCCAGCATTTT

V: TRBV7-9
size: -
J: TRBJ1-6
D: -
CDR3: CASSFEDYSPLHF
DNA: TGTGCCAGCAGCTTCGAGGACTATTCACCCCTCCACTTT

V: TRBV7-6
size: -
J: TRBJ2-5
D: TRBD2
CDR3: CASSLAQRGGQETQYF
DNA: TGTGCCAGCAGCTTAGCACAGCGGGGGGGCCAGGAGACCCAGTACTTC

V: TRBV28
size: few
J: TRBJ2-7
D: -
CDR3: CASIPIRGYEQYF
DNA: TGTGCCAGCATCCCTATTCGGGGCTACGAGCAGTACTTC

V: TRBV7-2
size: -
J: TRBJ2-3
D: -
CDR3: CASSVASSTDTQYF
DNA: TGTGCCAGCAGCGTGGCGTCTAGCACAGATACGCAGTATTTT

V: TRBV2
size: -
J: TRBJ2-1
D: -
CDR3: CASSGRQGNEQFF
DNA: TGTGCCAGCAGTGGCCGCCAAGGGAATGAGCAGTTCTTC

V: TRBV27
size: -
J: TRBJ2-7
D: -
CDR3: CASSSRKGRGRSYEQYF
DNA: TGTGCCAGCAGTTCGCGGAAAGGCAGAGGGAGAAGCTACGAGCAGTACTTC

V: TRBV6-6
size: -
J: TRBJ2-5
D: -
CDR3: CASSKGGETQYF
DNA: TGTGCCAGCAGTAAGGGGGGAGAGACCCAGTACTTC

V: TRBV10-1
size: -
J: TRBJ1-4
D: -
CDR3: CASSVVRGMDEKLFF
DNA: TGCGCCAGCAGTGTGGTCAGGGGAATGGATGAAAAACTGTTTTTT

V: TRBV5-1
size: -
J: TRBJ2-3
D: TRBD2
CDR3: CASSLSWRGGRTDTQYF
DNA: TGCGCCAGCAGCTTGAGCTGGCGGGGGGGCCGTACAGATACGCAGTATTTT

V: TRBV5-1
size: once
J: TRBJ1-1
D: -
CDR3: CASSLAREFDEAFF
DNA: TGCGCCAGCAGCTTGGCCAGGGAATTTGATGAAGCTTTCTTT

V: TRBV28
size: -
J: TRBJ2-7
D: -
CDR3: CASSLNSPYEQYF
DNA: TGTGCCAGCAGTTTGAACAGTCCCTACGAGCAGTACTTC

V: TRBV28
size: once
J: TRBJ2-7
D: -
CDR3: CASSESGIFYEQYF
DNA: TGTGCCAGCAGTGAGTCCGGGATCTTCTACGAGCAGTACTTC

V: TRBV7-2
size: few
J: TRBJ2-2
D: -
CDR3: CASSLVRVGTGELFF
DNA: TGTGCCAGCAGCTTAGTCAGGGTGGGCACCGGGGAGCTGTTTTTT

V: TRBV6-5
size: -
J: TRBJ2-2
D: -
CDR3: CASGYGGYGATGELFF
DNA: TGTGCCAGCGGTTACGGTGGCTACGGGGCCACCGGGGAGCTGTTTTTT

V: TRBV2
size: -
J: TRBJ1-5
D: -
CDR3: CASKAGPNQPQHF
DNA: TGTGCCAGCAAAGCGGGGCCCAATCAGCCCCAGCATTTT

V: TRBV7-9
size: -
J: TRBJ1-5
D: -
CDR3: CASTRDVTGPQHF
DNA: TGTGCCAGCACTCGCGACGTAACAGGGCCCCAGCATTTT